These 21 T cell receptor beta chains share one sample of origin, sequenced in a study of T cells after yellow fever vaccination. Via MiXCR, TCRdb re-called the 5' RACE reads, giving one row per CDR3 protein. The sample contains a few hundred thousand distinct CDR3 sequences, over 4% of which appear only once. The material was PBMCs, obtained 5 days after the yellow fever booster vaccination. The receptor set was obtained from a man between 18 and 35 years old who received the YFV17D yellow fever vaccine.

This clonotype was picked up many times. The chain is built from TRBV21-1 and TRBJ2-2; the DNA was not used to check the table's D call, TRBD1. TRBV21-1 is a pseudogene. CDR3 size: 15 residues. CDR3 sequence (DNA): TGTGCCAGCGTACTTAGGGGGCTGGAGACCGGGGAGCTGTTTTTT. This codes for CASVLRGLETGELFF.

This clonotype has at least ten counts. V and J are TRBV5-1 and TRBJ2-3; D call uncertain. The CDR3 extends over 13 amino acids. V shed 4 bases and J shed 1 base, with 7 bases lying between them. Germline V gene sequence: CDR1 SGHRS, CDR2 YFSETQ. In nucleotides, the CDR3 is TGCGCCAGCAGCGGCGCGGGCACAGATACGCAGTATTTT. This translates into CASSGAGTDTQYF.

The chain links TRBV6-6 to TRBJ2-7; a weak D match, TRBD1 (6 bases). V was pared by 2 bases and J by 5 bases, with 13 bases between. The CDR3 has 14 residues. The germline gives CDR1 MNHNY, CDR2 SVGAGI (reference sequence). CDR3 loop: CASSYAGESNEQYF. The CDR3 coding sequence is TGTGCCAGCAGTTACGCAGGGGAAAGTAACGAGCAGTACTTC.

The chain carries TRBV7-9 and TRBJ2-3, with TRBD2 as a possible D gene (6 bases). Per the germline V gene, CDR1 is SEHNR and CDR2 is FQNEAQ (reference sequence). CDR3 length: 16 residues. V lost 5 bases, J lost 4 bases, and 19 bases lay in between. The CDR3 bases are TGTGCCAGCAGCCCTCCCCTGCGGGGTCCCGCAGATACGCAGTATTTT. It yields the protein CASSPPLRGPADTQYF.

The chain uses TRBV4-1 and TRBJ2-5, with 7 bases matching TRBD1. The trim removed 2 bases at V and 1 base at J, leaving 10 bases unmatched. The germline CDR1 and CDR2 sequences are MGHRA and YSYEKL. CDR3 size: 17 residues. CDR3 in amino acids: CASSQPGQAIFQETQYF. The CDR3 bases are TGCGCCAGCAGCCAACCCGGACAGGCAATCTTCCAAGAGACCCAGTACTTC.

This clonotype has at least ten counts. The chain carries TRBV19 and TRBJ1-5; D gene unclear. CDR3 length equals 13 residues. CDR1 and CDR2 from the germline V gene are LNHDA and SQIVND (reference sequence). Trimming pared 3 bases from V and 9 bases from J, leaving 12 bases between. The DNA of the CDR3 is TGTGCCAGTAGTATCCCTATACCTGGGCCCCAGCATTTT. Protein sequence: CASSIPIPGPQHF.

The rearrangement joins TRBV12-3 or TRBV12-4 to TRBJ1-2; 10 positions agree with TRBD1. The junction had 7 bases not matched to a gene; V was cut back by 4 bases and J by 5 bases. The CDR3 is made up of 15 amino acids. The CDR3 nucleotides are TGTGCCAGCAGTTACGGACAGGGGGGATCGTATGGCTACACCTTC. Translation: CASSYGQGGSYGYTF.

This clonotype was observed a few times. The chain carries TRBV10-3 and TRBJ1-6; a weak D match, TRBD1 (6 bases). This CDR3 comprises 12 residues. The germline gives CDR1 ENHRY, CDR2 SYGVKD. V lost 5 bases, J lost 10 bases, and 9 bases lay in between. The chain's CDR3 is CAISSGDSPLHF. The DNA for the CDR3 is TGTGCCATCAGTTCAGGGGACTCACCCCTCCACTTT.

This clonotype was counted ten times or more. The chain employs TRBV7-3 and TRBJ1-6; D is possibly TRBD1 (5 bases). Deletions cut 0 bases from V and 6 bases from J, with 9 bases between. CDR3 size: 15 residues. Germline V gene sequence: CDR1 SGHTA, CDR2 FQGTGA. CDR3 sequence (DNA): TGTGCCAGCAGCTTAACCCCGGGGCTTAATTCACCCCTCCACTTT. It encodes CASSLTPGLNSPLHF.

Worth noting for this clonotype: The germline gene is not matched at one end of the junction; a read error may be the cause. The V gene is TRBV5-4, the J gene TRBJ2-2; D may be TRBD2 (6 bases). This CDR3 has 16 residues. Germline assignment: CDR1 SGHNT and CDR2 YYREEE (reference sequence). The CDR3 region is CASSSRGLANTGELIF. DNA of the CDR3: TGTGCCAGCAGCTCCCGGGGGTTGGCGAACACCGGGGAGCTGATTTTT.

In its sample, this clonotype was seen many times. V usage is TRBV7-9 and J usage is TRBJ2-3, with 7 bases identical to TRBD2. With V trimmed by 5 bases and J by 2 bases, 10 bases remained unmatched. In germline, CDR1 is SEHNR, CDR2 FQNEAQ (reference sequence). This CDR3 is 16 amino acids long. The CDR3 region is CASSPGSGVLTDTQYF. In DNA form, the CDR3 reads TGTGCCAGCAGCCCAGGCAGCGGGGTTCTCACAGATACGCAGTATTTT.

In this sample, this clonotype turned up a few times. The chain couples TRBV5-1 to TRBJ1-6; TRBD1 is a possible D gene (5 bases). Germline CDR1 and CDR2: SGHRS and YFSETQ. V lost 1 base, J lost 9 bases, and 17 bases lay in between. CDR3 length equals 16 residues. The CDR3 DNA reads TGCGCCAGCAGCTTGATGTACCAGGGTTCAAGTTCACCCCTCCACTTT. It codes for CASSLMYQGSSSPLHF.

This clonotype was counted only a few times. As DNA, the CDR3 is TGTGCCAGCTCACCAGGGTCTGGAGGGGGTTATGGCTACACCTTC. This translates into CASSPGSGGGYGYTF. The V call is TRBV18, the J call TRBJ1-2; perhaps TRBD1 as D (6 bases). V lost 2 bases, J lost 5 bases, and 15 bases lay in between. Germline CDR1 KGHSH, CDR2 LQKENI. The CDR3 contains 15 residues.

This clonotype was counted between two and nine times. CDR3 DNA: TGTGCCAGCAGTTCTCCAGGGGAGGTAATTGGCATTCAGTACTTC. This sequence encodes CASSSPGEVIGIQYF. This chain uses TRBV28 with TRBJ2-4; D possibly matches TRBD1 or TRBD2 (6 bases each). V lost 4 bases to trimming and J lost 9 bases, with 19 bases between them. The length of the CDR3 is 15 residues. Per the germline V gene, CDR1 is MDHEN and CDR2 is SYDVKM.

V gene TRBV7-6 combines with J gene TRBJ2-3, with no clear D. The germline gives CDR1 SGHVS, CDR2 FNYEAQ. The CDR3 length is 16 residues. V shed 0 bases and J shed 4 bases, with 14 bases lying between them. In DNA, the CDR3 is TGTGCCAGCAGCTTAGCGAACGGGCTCACAGCAGATACGCAGTATTTT. Residues: CASSLANGLTADTQYF.

The chain couples TRBV6-2 or TRBV6-3 to TRBJ2-7; TRBD1 matches 7 bases. CDR1 is MNHEY and CDR2 is SVGEGT in the germline V gene. J gave up 3 bases and V 0 bases, and 17 bases lay outside the gene matches. The CDR3 totals 19 residues. CDR3 nucleotide sequence: TGTGCCAGCAGTTACTCGAGGCGGTTATTACGACAGGGCCTCTACGAGCAGTACTTC. This encodes CASSYSRRLLRQGLYEQYF.

The chain is built from TRBV10-3 and TRBJ2-7, with unresolved D. Germline loops: CDR1 ENHRY, CDR2 SYGVKD. Between the trimmed V and J ends, which lost 0 bases and 1 base, there was a span of 19 bases. The CDR3 is made up of 18 amino acids. The CDR3: CAISESVSPVGRSYEQYF. The CDR3 DNA is TGTGCCATCAGTGAGTCTGTCAGTCCCGTCGGTAGGTCCTACGAGCAGTACTTC.

This rearrangement joins TRBV12-3 or TRBV12-4 to TRBJ2-3; weak D call: TRBD2 (7 bases). V lost 3 bases, J lost 4 bases, and 17 bases lay in between. The CDR3 totals 16 residues. CDR3 in DNA: TGTGCCAGCAGTTTTTGGGGGGGCGGATCTTCAGATACGCAGTATTTT. Translating it yields CASSFWGGGSSDTQYF.

The sample holds many counts of this clonotype. The rearrangement links TRBV12-3 or TRBV12-4 to TRBJ1-1; D unresolved. The CDR3 runs 14 residues. The ends were cut back, 5 bases at V and 4 bases at J, with 14 bases in the middle. As DNA, the CDR3 is TGTGCCAGCAGTGGAGCCTTGCGCGGCACTGAAGCTTTCTTT. This codes for CASSGALRGTEAFF.

Points on this clonotype: With a much larger clone just one base away, this may be a read error. This chain uses TRBV5-5 with TRBJ2-7; 10 nucleotides match TRBD1. Germline CDR1 and CDR2: SGHKS and YYEKEE (reference sequence). The V gene end was trimmed by 3 bases and the J gene end by 6 bases; junction bases not matched to a gene: 9. The CDR3 runs 15 residues. The CDR3, as DNA: TGTGCCAGCAGCTGGACGGGGACAGGGGTCATCGAGCAGTACGTC. Translating gives CASSWTGTGVIEQYV.

The chain has TRBV6-5 and TRBJ1-5; D remains ambiguous. From germline, CDR1 is MNHEY and CDR2 SVGAGI. The CDR3 totals 15 residues. The V and J ends lost 2 bases and 6 bases respectively, with 14 bases between them. The CDR3 nucleotides read TGTGCCAGCAGTTACGGACCACCGGGATCTCAGCCCCAGCATTTT. Translating it yields CASSYGPPGSQPQHF.